These 8 T cell receptor beta chains share one sample of origin, sequenced in a study of T cell repertoires in cytomegalovirus infection. TCRdb analysed the reads with MiXCR anew, one entry per CDR3 protein. The data show nearly 650,000 distinct CDR3 sequences, approximately 25% seen once. Sample: CD8+ T cells from PBMCs. The receptors originated from a human donor in good health (CMV status not recorded). Some clones in this sample may be carry-over from other donors' samples.

The CDR3 DNA follows: TGCAGCGTTGAAATCAGACTGAGTACCCAGTACTTC. It codes for CSVEIRLSTQYF. The chain is built from TRBV29-1 and TRBJ2-5; D gene unclear. Germline CDR1 is SQVTM and CDR2 is ANQGSEA. The CDR3 has 12 residues. Trimming removed 2 bases at V and 8 bases at J, with 12 bases between.

This chain uses TRBV19 with TRBJ1-1, with D perhaps matching TRBD1 (6 bases). V was clipped by 3 bases and J by 0 bases, with 23 bases between them. The germline gives CDR1 LNHDA, CDR2 SQIVND (reference sequence). The CDR3 totals 19 residues. The CDR3 DNA is TGTGCCAGTAGTATCCTTCCATGGGGGGCTAAAATGATGAACACTGAAGCTTTCTTT. Amino acid sequence: CASSILPWGAKMMNTEAFF.

The gene calls are TRBV10-2 and TRBJ1-1; D may be TRBD1 (6 bases). The CDR3 has 13 amino acids. Germline loops: CDR1 WSHSY, CDR2 SAAADI. V shed 7 bases and J shed 5 bases, with 14 bases lying between them. The CDR3: CASKAGAVTEAFF. The CDR3 DNA is TGCGCCAGCAAAGCAGGGGCGGTTACTGAAGCTTTCTTT.

This clonotype was counted a few times. This chain connects TRBV4-2 to TRBJ2-7, with a tentative D call TRBD1 (6 bases). The germline gives CDR1 LGHNA, CDR2 YNFKEQ. The V and J ends lost 0 bases and 2 bases respectively, with 11 bases between them. The CDR3 is made up of 15 amino acids. CDR3 DNA sequence: TGTGCCAGCAGCCAAGACCTGACAGGCGCCTACGAGCAGTACGTC. Translation gives CASSQDLTGAYEQYV.

The CDR3 spells CATSDLPGQVQVNEQFF. The CDR3 nucleotides read TGTGCCACCAGTGATCTGCCGGGACAGGTACAGGTCAATGAGCAGTTCTTC. This chain links TRBV24-1 with TRBJ2-1; the match to TRBD1 covers 8 bases. The length of the CDR3 is 17 residues. Trimming took 3 bases from V and 6 from J; bases not matched to a gene: 12. Germline loops: CDR1 KGHDR, CDR2 SFDVKD.

The chain combines TRBV6-5 with TRBJ2-2; D is undetermined. CDR3 length equals 15 residues. V was trimmed by 5 bases and J by 2 bases, leaving 12 bases between them. Per the germline V gene, CDR1 is MNHEY and CDR2 is SVGAGI. CDR3 in DNA: TGTGCCAGCAGTCCCCCCAGGAGAAACACCGGGGAGCTGTTTTTT. Translated: CASSPPRRNTGELFF.

The sample holds a few counts of this clonotype. The rearrangement links TRBV2 to TRBJ2-7; possibly TRBD2 for D (5 bases). Deletions cut 8 bases from V and 0 bases from J, with 17 bases between. The CDR3 sequence is 15 residues long. Germline CDR1 and CDR2: SNHLY and FYNNEI. In nucleotides, the CDR3 is TGTGCCAGCGTCGAGGACTCAGAACCCTCCTACGAGCAGTACTTC. Translating gives CASVEDSEPSYEQYF.

There are many counts of this clonotype. V is TRBV7-8 and J is TRBJ2-6; D perhaps matches TRBD1 (5 bases). From germline, CDR1 is SGHVS and CDR2 FQNEAQ. This CDR3 has 14 amino acids. The V end lost 8 bases, the J end lost 4 bases, and 12 bases lay between the germline ends. The CDR3 loop reads CASSQANGANVLTF. Written as DNA, the CDR3 is TGTGCCAGCTCACAGGCTAACGGGGCCAACGTCCTGACTTTC.